The rows below give T cell receptor beta chains drawn from one sample of a study of radiation and T cells in renal cell carcinoma. The repertoire was sequenced with immunoSEQ multiplex PCR; TCRdb's copy has only in-frame clones and lacks some. The top ten clones hold 6.8% of a sample with approximately 61,000 clones, roughly four fifths of them seen once. Here the sequenced sample was blood, taken from a patient whose treatment included radiotherapy and nephrectomy. These receptor sequences come from a man in his 60s with renal cell carcinoma. The CDR3 runs from the conserved cysteine through the conserved F or W. A D gene is named only where the DNA matches it firmly. Not every row has a clone size; where given, it reads once, few, many or a size class.

j_call clone_size cdr3_length v_call d_call cdr3_aa cdr3_nt
TRBJ2-3 once 18 TRBV2 TRBD2 CASSALSGRASGADTQYF TGTGCCAGCAGTGCCCTTAGCGGGAGGGCCTCTGGGGCAGATACGCAGTATTTT
TRBJ2-6 - 13 TRBV29-1 - CSAHESGANVLTF TGCAGCGCCCACGAGTCTGGGGCCAACGTCCTGACTTTC
TRBJ2-5 - 14 TRBV7-2 - CASSLGNRKETQYF TGTGCCAGCAGCTTAGGTAACAGAAAAGAGACCCAGTACTTC
TRBJ1-1 - 18 TRBV7-9 TRBD1 CASSLAVRASGQDTEAFF TGTGCCAGCAGCTTAGCGGTCAGGGCGTCGGGACAGGACACTGAAGCTTTCTTT
TRBJ1-1 few 13 TRBV19 TRBD1 CASSKDRDTEAFF TGTGCCAGTAGTAAGGACAGGGACACTGAAGCTTTCTTT
TRBJ2-2 - 12 TRBV9 - CASSVGVQGLFF TGTGCCAGCAGCGTCGGGGTCCAGGGGCTGTTTTTT
TRBJ2-5 - 16 TRBV6-5 - CASSYSGASGQETQYF TGTGCCAGCAGTTACTCGGGGGCTAGCGGCCAAGAGACCCAGTACTTC
TRBJ2-1 - 19 TRBV4-2 TRBD2 CASSQVRSGTSQLYNEQFF TGTGCCAGCAGCCAAGTCCGATCAGGGACTAGCCAATTGTACAATGAGCAGTTCTTC
TRBJ1-1 few 13 TRBV29-1 - CSGTTGKVAEAFF TGCAGCGGCACGACAGGAAAGGTGGCTGAAGCTTTCTTT
TRBJ2-1 - 17 TRBV18 - CASSPRGLPSSYNEQFF TGTGCCAGCTCACCACGAGGCCTCCCGAGCTCCTACAATGAGCAGTTCTTC
TRBJ2-7 - 12 TRBV27 - CASSLRGREQYF TGTGCCAGCAGTTTAAGGGGAAGGGAGCAGTACTTC
TRBJ1-5 - 16 TRBV10-3 - CAISDPGRGGNQPQHF TGTGCCATCAGTGATCCGGGGAGGGGTGGCAATCAGCCCCAGCATTTT
TRBJ2-7 - 13 TRBV5-6 - CASSLRGSYEQYF TGTGCCAGCAGCTTGAGGGGCTCCTACGAGCAGTACTTC
TRBJ1-2 - 13 TRBV25-1 - CASSSGSGYGYTF TGTGCCAGCAGTTCGGGGTCCGGCTATGGCTACACCTTC
TRBJ1-5 few 12 TRBV19 TRBD1 CASRDRDQPQHF TGTGCCAGTAGGGACAGGGATCAGCCCCAGCATTTT
TRBJ1-4 - 14 TRBV6-5 - CASSYRQVDEKLFF TGTGCCAGCAGTTACCGTCAGGTCGATGAAAAACTGTTTTTT
TRBJ1-2 - 13 TRBV19 - CASAPRVMIGYTF TGTGCCAGTGCGCCTCGGGTGATGATCGGCTACACCTTC
TRBJ1-1 - 17 TRBV13 - CASSYLTERGRNTEAFF TGTGCCAGCAGCTACCTGACAGAACGCGGACGGAACACTGAAGCTTTCTTT
TRBJ1-2 few 15 TRBV9 TRBD1 CASSVVAGGDYGYTF TGTGCCAGCAGCGTAGTGGCAGGGGGTGACTATGGCTACACCTTC
TRBJ2-7 - 15 TRBV19 TRBD2 CASSIRTSGTYEQYF TGTGCCAGTAGTATAAGGACTAGCGGGACCTACGAGCAGTACTTC
TRBJ2-3 - 13 TRBV11-3 - CASSLSPGDTQYF TGTGCCAGCAGCTTATCTCCCGGGGATACGCAGTATTTT
TRBJ2-7 - 15 TRBV15 TRBD1 CATSRGGQGSHEQYF TGTGCCACCAGCAGAGGGGGACAGGGATCCCACGAGCAGTACTTC
TRBJ2-1 once 17 TRBV30 TRBD2 CACAPKLLAGGGNEQFF TGTGCCTGCGCACCAAAACTACTAGCGGGAGGGGGGAATGAGCAGTTCTTC
TRBJ1-1 few 14 TRBV10-1 - CASSLDTENTEAFF TGCGCCAGCAGTTTGGACACCGAGAACACTGAAGCTTTCTTT
TRBJ1-6 - 16 TRBV28 TRBD1 CASWDRRSSYNSPLHF TGTGCCAGTTGGGACAGGCGTAGCTCCTATAATTCACCCCTCCACTTT
TRBJ2-3 - 15 TRBV5-4 - CASSLGGSSTDTQYF TGTGCCAGCAGCTTAGGTGGGAGTAGCACAGATACGCAGTATTTT
TRBJ2-5 - 17 TRBV4-1 TRBD2 CASSQDGLAGVRETQYF TGCGCCAGCAGCCAAGATGGGCTAGCGGGAGTCCGTGAGACCCAGTACTTC
TRBJ1-6 few 14 TRBV4-3 - CASSQGHGWAPLHF TGCGCCAGCAGCCAAGGTCACGGGTGGGCACCCCTCCACTTT
TRBJ2-3 - 13 TRBV7-7 - CASSFYETDTQYF TGTGCCAGCAGCTTCTACGAGACAGATACGCAGTATTTT
TRBJ2-5 - 17 TRBV5-6 TRBD2 CASSRPGLAVSQETQYF TGTGCCAGCAGCCGACCGGGACTAGCGGTATCACAAGAGACCCAGTACTTC
TRBJ1-2 - 16 TRBV11-3 TRBD1 CASSPGQEEGGCGYTF TGTGCCAGCAGCCCTGGACAGGAGGAGGGTGGATGTGGCTACACCTTC
TRBJ2-5 - 15 TRBV4-3 - CASSQETGLQETQYF TGCGCCAGCAGCCAAGAGACAGGACTACAAGAGACCCAGTACTTC
TRBJ1-1 few 16 TRBV7-9 - CASRRNGVRVNTEAFF TGTGCCAGCAGACGCAACGGGGTCAGGGTGAACACTGAAGCTTTCTTT
TRBJ2-3 - 15 TRBV2 - CASSEAGVLADTQYF TGTGCCAGCAGTGAAGCGGGAGTCCTCGCAGATACGCAGTATTTT
TRBJ1-1 - 13 TRBV9 - CASSVAPGAEAFF TGTGCCAGCAGCGTGGCCCCAGGGGCTGAAGCTTTCTTT
TRBJ1-5 - 12 TRBV29-1 - CSVRDSNQPQHF TGCAGCGTACGTGATAGCAATCAGCCCCAGCATTTT
TRBJ2-2 - 12 TRBV30 TRBD1 CACKQGPGELFF TGTGCCTGTAAACAGGGGCCCGGGGAGCTGTTTTTT
TRBJ2-1 - 15 TRBV10-3 TRBD2 CAISESLAGYNEQFF TGTGCCATCAGTGAGTCTCTAGCGGGGTACAATGAGCAGTTCTTC
TRBJ2-3 - 15 TRBV19 - CASSMLAYSTDTQYF TGTGCCAGTAGTATGCTAGCCTACAGCACAGATACGCAGTATTTT
TRBJ2-2 - 15 TRBV7-9 TRBD1 CASSLVTGGAGELFF TGTGCCAGCAGCTTAGTCACAGGGGGCGCCGGGGAGCTGTTTTTT
TRBJ1-2 - 14 TRBV9 - CASSANRDRYGYTF TGTGCCAGCAGCGCCAACAGGGATCGCTATGGCTACACCTTC
TRBJ2-3 - 18 TRBV5-6 TRBD1 CASSFPAGQALGADTQYF TGTGCCAGCAGCTTTCCAGCCGGACAGGCTCTGGGGGCAGATACGCAGTATTTT
TRBJ1-5 - 12 TRBV28 TRBD1 CATRQGSRPQHF TGTGCCACCCGACAGGGGTCACGGCCCCAGCATTTT
TRBJ2-3 - 17 TRBV9 TRBD1 CASSAMTGGVSTDTQYF TGTGCCAGCAGCGCGATGACAGGGGGGGTTAGCACAGATACGCAGTATTTT
TRBJ1-1 - 13 TRBV10-3 TRBD1 CALGDRGTTEAFF TGTGCCCTGGGGGACAGGGGGACCACTGAAGCTTTCTTT